Presented here are 20 T cell receptor beta chains from one specimen sequenced in a study of control samples from healthy donors and cancer patients. TCRdb's copy holds only in-frame clones and misses some; the assay was immunoSEQ multiplex PCR. The sample yields some 77,000 clones, about 89% seen once. Sample: blood. The source is a woman aged 55-70 years in good health.

The chain is built from TRBV6-5 and TRBJ2-5; 7 bases match TRBD2. The CDR3 consists of 14 residues. Trimming removed 4 bases from V and 3 bases from J; junction bases left unmatched: 5. Germline V CDR1 and CDR2: MNHEY, SVGAGI. Here the CDR3 reads CASSSPSGKETQYF. CDR3 nucleotides: TGTGCCAGCAGTTCACCTAGCGGAAAAGAGACCCAGTACTTC.

The chain has TRBV2 and TRBJ2-3; TRBD2 matches 11 bases. V dropped 5 bases and J dropped 0; count of bases not matched to a gene: 7. Germline V gene sequence: CDR1 SNHLY, CDR2 FYNNEI. The CDR3 is made up of 17 amino acids. The chain's CDR3 is CASSFGVAGGSTDTQYF. The CDR3 nucleotides are TGTGCCAGCAGTTTTGGGGTAGCGGGGGGGAGCACAGATACGCAGTATTTT.

For this clone: One end of the junction does not line up with germline, which may come from a read error. V usage is TRBV29-1 and J usage is TRBJ1-2, with 9 bases matching TRBD1. Germline CDR1 SQVTM, CDR2 ANQGSEA. CDR3 size: 12 residues. CDR3 DNA sequence: TGCAGCGTCGAAGGACAGGGGTATGGCTACACCTTC. It codes for CSVEGQGYGYTF.

The chain combines TRBV5-1 with TRBJ2-1; a possible D gene is TRBD2 (6 bases). The CDR3 totals 15 residues. The germline V gene encodes CDR1 SGHRS and CDR2 YFSETQ. V lost 2 bases and J lost 4, with 13 bases in between. CDR3 nucleotide sequence: TGCGCCAGCAGCTTCGGGGCGGGGCCATACAATGAGCAGTTCTTC. This gives the protein CASSFGAGPYNEQFF.

This rearrangement joins TRBV18 to TRBJ2-7; D may be TRBD1 or TRBD2 (5 bases each). Trimming took 2 bases from V and 2 from J, leaving 10 bases between them. The CDR3 totals 14 residues. In germline, CDR1 is KGHSH, CDR2 LQKENI. The CDR3 bases are TGTGCCAGCTCACCATGGGGGAATCCCTACGAGCAGTACTTC. Amino acids: CASSPWGNPYEQYF.

The chain combines TRBV4-3 with TRBJ2-7; 9 nucleotides align to TRBD1. The CDR3 length is 16 residues. V dropped 0 bases and J dropped 8; count of bases not matched to a gene: 11. Germline V lookup: CDR1 LGHNA, CDR2 YSLEER. CDR3: CASSQESGDRDRQQYF. DNA of the CDR3: TGCGCCAGCAGCCAAGAAAGCGGGGACAGGGACCGCCAGCAGTACTTC.

This chain links TRBV2 with TRBJ2-5; TRBD2 aligns across 8 bases. The germline CDR1 and CDR2 sequences are SNHLY and FYNNEI. This CDR3 region has 17 residues. Germline trimming cut 5 bases from V and 1 base from J; bases unmatched to any gene: 12. The CDR3 bases are TGTGCCAGCAGTCTGCTTCGCGGGGGGACCGCCCAAGAGACCCAGTACTTC. Encoded protein: CASSLLRGGTAQETQYF.

The chain is built from TRBV6-6 and TRBJ2-1; 13 bases line up with TRBD2. The germline V gene has CDR1 MNHNY and CDR2 SVGAGI (reference sequence). V dropped 4 bases and J dropped 6; count of bases not matched to a gene: 6. The CDR3 contains 16 residues. DNA for the CDR3: TGTGCCAGCAGTTTTCGGACTAGCGGGAGAAGCAATGAGCAGTTCTTC. This translates into CASSFRTSGRSNEQFF.

The chain joins TRBV27 to TRBJ2-7; possibly TRBD2 for D (5 bases). The V end lost 7 bases, the J end lost 7 bases, and 20 bases lay between the germline ends. The CDR3 is 14 residues long. Germline V gene lookup returns CDR1 MNHEY and CDR2 SMNVEV (reference sequence). The chain's CDR3 is CASTSTGIVREQYF. CDR3 in DNA: TGTGCCAGCACTTCTACCGGGATAGTGAGGGAGCAGTACTTC.

A few counts support this clone. The J gene is TRBJ2-3, the V gene TRBV5-1; D uncertain. Trimming pared 1 base from V and 2 bases from J, leaving 8 bases between. The CDR3 extends over 14 amino acids. In germline, CDR1 is SGHRS, CDR2 YFSETQ. The CDR3 bases are TGCGCCAGCAGCTTGACACGGTACACAGATACGCAGTATTTT. It specifies CASSLTRYTDTQYF.

In nucleotides, the CDR3 is TGTGCCAGCAGCTTAGACTACAGGGGTGGAAACACCATATATTTT. Translation: CASSLDYRGGNTIYF. The J gene is TRBJ1-3, the V gene TRBV11-2; 7 bases are a match to TRBD1. CDR3 size: 15 residues. From germline, CDR1 is SGHAT and CDR2 FQNNGV. J was trimmed by 3 bases and V by 0 bases; bases with no gene match: 2.

In its sample, this clone was seen a few times. The rearrangement uses TRBV9 and TRBJ1-2; unclear D gene. V dropped 0 bases and J dropped 1 base, with 4 bases sitting between them. The germline CDR1 and CDR2 sequences are SGDLS and YYNGEE. The CDR3 consists of 13 residues. The DNA of the CDR3 is TGTGCCAGCAGCGTAGTAGATAACTATGGCTACACCTTC. Its translation is CASSVVDNYGYTF.

The V and J genes are TRBV10-3 and TRBJ1-1; D is perhaps TRBD1 (5 bases). The CDR3 is 14 amino acids. Germline CDR1 reads ENHRY; CDR2 reads SYGVKD. V gave up 4 bases and J gave up 4 bases, with 13 bases separating them. CDR3 bases: TGTGCCATCAGTGGCTGGGGCGGGGGCACTGAAGCTTTCTTT. This translates into CAISGWGGGTEAFF.

The J gene is TRBJ1-4, the V gene TRBV28, with 7 bases that match TRBD1. Germline CDR1 is MDHEN and CDR2 is SYDVKM. The CDR3 totals 13 residues. Trimming at V came to 7 bases and at J to 8 bases, leaving 7 bases not matched to a gene. The CDR3 sequence: CASNRQGREKLFF. CDR3 coding DNA: TGTGCCAGCAACCGACAGGGTCGCGAAAAACTGTTTTTT. Combining the CDR3 with reference TRBV28 and TRBJ1-4 gives the whole variable domain DVKVTQSSRYLVKRTGEKVFLECVQDMDHENMFWYRQDPGLGLRLIYFSYDVKMKEKGDIPEGYSVSREKKERFSLILESASTNQTSMYLCASNRQGREKLFFGSGTQLSVL.

The chain joins TRBV7-9 to TRBJ2-7, with D uncertain. Trimming shortened V by 4 bases and J by 7 bases, and 17 bases separated the two germline ends. CDR3 length: 14 amino acids. Germline CDR1 SEHNR, CDR2 FQNEAQ (reference sequence). The CDR3 nucleotides read TGTGCCAGCAGCTCATCAGCCCCCCTCGGGGAGCAGTACTTC. Its translation: CASSSSAPLGEQYF. Full variable domain (missing parts from reference TRBV7-9 and TRBJ2-7): DTGVSQNPRHKITKRGQNVTFRCDPISEHNRLYWYRQTLGQGPEFLTYFQNEAQLEKSRLLSDRFSAERPKGSFSTLEIQRTEQGDSAMYLCASSSSAPLGEQYFGPGTRLTVT.

The chain combines TRBV7-9 with TRBJ1-5, with D possibly matching TRBD1 (5 bases). Between the trimmed V and J ends, which lost 5 bases and 6 bases, there was a span of 14 bases. CDR3 size: 14 residues. CDR1 and CDR2 from the germline V gene are SEHNR and FQNEAQ (reference sequence). CDR3 amino acids: CASSLQDSGQPQHF. CDR3 nucleotide sequence: TGTGCCAGCAGCCTCCAAGACAGCGGTCAGCCCCAGCATTTT. Together with reference TRBV7-9 and TRBJ1-5, the CDR3 gives the full variable domain: DTGVSQNPRHKITKRGQNVTFRCDPISEHNRLYWYRQTLGQGPEFLTYFQNEAQLEKSRLLSDRFSAERPKGSFSTLEIQRTEQGDSAMYLCASSLQDSGQPQHFGDGTRLSIL.

The chain is built from TRBV6-1 and TRBJ1-1; D unresolved. The germline V gene has CDR1 MNHNS and CDR2 SASEGT. V was shortened by 2 bases and J by 0 bases, with 7 bases between the two germline ends. This CDR3 spans 14 amino acids. The CDR3 sequence is CASSENLMNTEAFF. Here the CDR3 DNA reads TGTGCCAGCAGTGAAAACCTAATGAACACTGAAGCTTTCTTT.

The CDR3 DNA reads TGTGCCAGCTCACCACCTGGGACAGGGGGCGTTTTGGCTGAAGCTTTCTTT. Encoded protein: CASSPPGTGGVLAEAFF. The chain recombines TRBV18 with TRBJ1-1; 12 bases line up with TRBD1. The CDR3 spans 17 residues. V lost 0 bases, J lost 6 bases, and 8 bases stayed unmatched. Germline V gene data show CDR1 as KGHSH and CDR2 as LQKENI.

This chain joins TRBV7-2 and TRBJ2-5, with D possibly called TRBD1 or TRBD2 (5 bases each). CDR1 and CDR2 (germline): SGHTA, FQGNSA. The CDR3 covers 16 residues. Trimming removed 2 bases at V and 5 bases at J, with 18 bases between. The CDR3, as DNA: TGTGCCAGCAGCTTAAGGTCCGGGGCCCGCGGGGAGACCCAGTACTTC. Translated, it gives CASSLRSGARGETQYF.

The chain combines TRBV11-3 with TRBJ2-1, with D unclear. The germline V gene has CDR1 SGHNT and CDR2 YENEEA. The V end lost 3 bases, the J end lost 5 bases, and 8 bases lay between the germline ends. This CDR3 has 13 amino acids. CDR3 protein: CASSFRLDNEQFF. CDR3 DNA: TGTGCCAGCAGCTTTCGACTCGACAATGAGCAGTTCTTC.